Below, 6 T cell receptor beta chains from the same sample are listed, as sequenced in a study of CD8+CD57+ T cells in acquired aplastic anemia. Profiling of TCR beta VDJ combinations and CDR3 sequences used genomic DNA as template. TCRdb recomputed calls from the reads with MiXCR, one row per CDR3 protein. The table records tens of thousands of distinct CDR3 sequences, under 55% of them present only once. Sequencing used sorted CD4+, CD8+, or CD8+CD57+ T cells (not recorded which) from PBMCs. The receptors were gathered from a human donor in good health, serving as a control.

This rearrangement joins TRBV19 to TRBJ2-7; D ambiguous. CDR3 length: 11 residues. In germline, CDR1 is LNHDA, CDR2 SQIVND (reference sequence). CDR3 sequence (DNA): TGTGCAGTGGGTTTCTTCTACGAGCAGTACTTC. This sequence encodes CAVGFFYEQYF.

This rearrangement joins TRBV19 to TRBJ2-6; maybe TRBD1 (6 bases). With 5 bases removed from V and 2 bases from J, the gap between germline ends came to 10 bases. This CDR3 comprises 15 residues. CDR1 and CDR2 (germline): LNHDA, SQIVND (reference sequence). CDR3 in amino acids: CASSPRTAGANVLTF. The CDR3 DNA reads TGTGCCAGTAGTCCTAGGACAGCTGGGGCCAACGTCCTGACTTTC.

This clonotype occurred a few times. In nucleotides, the CDR3 is TGTGCCACCAGTGATTTCGGGGATGGGAATGGCTACACCTTC. Its translation is CATSDFGDGNGYTF. This rearrangement joins TRBV24-1 to TRBJ1-2; no clear D. Trimming left V 1 base short and J 6 bases short, with 11 bases between. The CDR3 has 14 residues. Looked up from germline, CDR1 is KGHDR and CDR2 is SFDVKD.

V usage is TRBV2 and J usage is TRBJ1-5, with a possible D match to TRBD1 (5 bases). CDR1 is SNHLY, CDR2 FYNNEI, per germline. Trimming took 4 bases from V and 9 from J, leaving 13 bases between them. CDR3 size: 13 residues. DNA of the CDR3: TGTGCCAGCAGTGCAGGGCCCGGGGGGCCCCAGCATTTT. Its translation: CASSAGPGGPQHF.

The genes are TRBV7-8 and TRBJ2-5; D gene ambiguous. The germline CDR1 and CDR2 sequences are SGHVS and FQNEAQ. The CDR3 has 11 residues. V was pared by 9 bases and J by 5 bases, with 10 bases between. The CDR3 sequence is CASMTGETQYF. The CDR3 nucleotides read TGTGCCAGTATGACCGGGGAGACCCAGTACTTC.

At least ten counts were recorded for this clonotype. This clone may be a read error of a much larger clone one base away. The chain employs TRBV29-1 and TRBJ1-1; no clear D gene. Germline V gene sequence: CDR1 SQVTM, CDR2 ANQGSEA. The CDR3 is made up of 13 amino acids. Trimming removed 7 bases at V and 4 bases at J, with 16 bases between. This CDR3 is CSAATAERTEAFF. The CDR3 DNA reads TGCAGCGCTGCCACGGCGGAGCGCACTGAAGCTTTCTTT.